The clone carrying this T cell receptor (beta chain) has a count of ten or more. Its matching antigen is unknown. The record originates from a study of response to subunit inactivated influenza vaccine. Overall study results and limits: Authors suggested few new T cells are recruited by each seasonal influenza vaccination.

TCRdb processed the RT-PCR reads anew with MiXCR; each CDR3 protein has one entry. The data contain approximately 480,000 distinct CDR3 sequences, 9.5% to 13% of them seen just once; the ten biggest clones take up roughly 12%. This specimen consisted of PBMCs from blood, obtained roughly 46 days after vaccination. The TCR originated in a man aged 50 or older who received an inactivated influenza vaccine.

The CDR3 here is CASSTGTGGYEQYF. In DNA form, the CDR3 reads TGCGCCAGCAGCACCGGGACAGGGGGCTACGAGCAGTACTTC. The chain uses TRBV5-1 and TRBJ2-7; 11 bases line up with TRBD1. CDR1 and CDR2 (germline): SGHRS, YFSETQ. The length of the CDR3 is 14 residues. The trim removed 4 bases at V and 3 bases at J, leaving 3 bases unmatched.